A selection of T cell receptor beta chains follows, all from one sample in a study of T cell responses to AZD1222 COVID-19 vaccine. Data came from immunoSEQ multiplex PCR; TCRdb stores just in-frame clones and leaves some out. In the table there are roughly 150,000 clones, around 88% of which are singletons. The starting material was peripheral blood, obtained 28 days after the second AZD1222 dose. The source of these receptors is an adult who received the AZD1222 COVID-19 vaccine. Each CDR3 is given with its conserved first and last residue.

V	J	CDR3
TRBV6-5	TRBJ1-1	CASSYSQGFTNTEAFF
TRBV19	TRBJ1-2	CASSIIAATGSGYTF
TRBV5-1	TRBJ2-3	CASSRGQGATDTQYF
TRBV5-1	TRBJ1-4	CASTPGQGEGKLFF
TRBV4-2	TRBJ1-2	CASSQNPGTEDGYTF
TRBV5-4	TRBJ1-5	CASSAGGDSNQPQHF
TRBV27	TRBJ2-1	CASTLGGSSYNEQFF
TRBV7-2	TRBJ2-7	CASSLEAGVYEQYF
TRBV5-4	TRBJ2-5	CASSWETSGGTQYF
TRBV10-2	TRBJ2-2	CASIGTSPVWELFF
TRBV11-2	TRBJ1-3	CASSLNRGNTIYF
TRBV4-1	TRBJ2-2	CASSQVDRGPGELFF
TRBV27	TRBJ2-7	CASSLRVETRYYEQYF
TRBV6-2/TRBV6-3	TRBJ1-2	CASSYPQGYGYTF
TRBV4-1	TRBJ2-7	CASSQDGQGPYEQYF
TRBV19	TRBJ1-1	CASSPTGITEAFF
TRBV18	TRBJ2-7	CASSVDRWSSYEQYF
TRBV2	TRBJ1-4	CASSVGGQLNEKLFF
TRBV7-6	TRBJ2-5	CASSTGTDIGETQYF
TRBV7-9	TRBJ1-3	CASSSLTGIVSGNTIYF
TRBV7-9	TRBJ1-1	CASSLVGMNTEAFF
TRBV7-6	TRBJ2-3	CASSPGLLAGEGADTQYF
TRBV5-1	TRBJ2-3	CASSFLRTGGGDTQYF
TRBV6-1	TRBJ1-6	CASSEASGAINSPLHF
TRBV28	TRBJ2-4	CASTPGTSKNIQYF
TRBV28	TRBJ1-5	CASSLKGPDNQPQHF
TRBV6-5	TRBJ2-3	CASSYSILVDTQYF
TRBV6-5	TRBJ2-7	CASSDSPGPTYEQYF
TRBV10-2	TRBJ1-6	CASSDPGTEVSPLHF
TRBV7-8	TRBJ1-4	CASSLWGGLNEKLFF
TRBV2	TRBJ2-7	CATLRDRGLEQYF
TRBV7-6	TRBJ2-7	CASSLGWGPENEQYF
TRBV7-2	TRBJ2-6	CASTRVVGANVLTF
TRBV10-1	TRBJ2-1	CASTSRKTNEQFF
TRBV21-1	TRBJ2-5	CASSACCQPIGKETQYF
TRBV3-1/TRBV3-2	TRBJ1-2	CASSQGGLSGGYTF
TRBV5-5	TRBJ2-1	CASSRPRNEQFF
TRBV15	TRBJ2-3	CATSRVRGGGPTDTQYF
TRBV12-5	TRBJ2-2	CASGKGQGLYGELFF
TRBV5-1	TRBJ1-2	CASKWDTPYGYTF
TRBV28	TRBJ1-4	CASSFQPRKLFF
TRBV7-6	TRBJ1-2	CASSSTQGDYGYTF
TRBV3-1/TRBV3-2	TRBJ2-5	CASSPSGGLAETQYF